Detailed here is one T cell receptor beta chain. Its antigen is unknown. This sample is part of a study of cytomegalovirus exposure and HLA in healthy donors. The data were produced by immunoSEQ multiplex PCR, yet TCRdb's version contains in-frame clones alone and is incomplete. The sample has approximately 54,000 clones; approximately 89% are singletons. Trimming left V 1 base short and J 16 bases short, with 14 bases between. The CDR3 consists of 13 residues. Germline V lookup: CDR1 LGHNA, CDR2 YSLEER. Overall study findings and caveats: The majority of TCR sequences were rare, yet some public TCRs appeared in many donors. There were a few CMV-associated chains whose specificity for CMV antigens was confirmed in vitro.

The donors were members of the validation cohort, which comprised 120 subjects and was separate from the first cohort of 600 to 800 subjects. This chain links TRBV4-3 with TRBJ1-6; D ambiguous. Sequences were obtained from PBMCs. This TCR was recovered from a woman between 18 and 29 years old in good health and CMV-seropositive. The CDR3 spells CASSQGRAAGLHF. CDR3 DNA sequence: TGCGCCAGCAGCCAAGGAAGGGCGGCGGGGCTCCACTTT.